Presented here are 10 T cell receptor beta chains from one specimen sequenced in a study of T cells after yellow fever vaccination. TCRdb re-called the 5' RACE reads with MiXCR, one entry per CDR3 protein. The table shows some 73,000 distinct CDR3 sequences, with around 7.3% occurring only once. Sequenced material: CD8+ T cells sorted from PBMCs, taken on the day of the yellow fever booster vaccination. All receptors come from a man aged 30 to 39 who received the YFV17D yellow fever vaccine.

The chain couples TRBV7-6 to TRBJ2-5, with 8 positions matching TRBD2. The germline gives CDR1 SGHVS, CDR2 FNYEAQ. The CDR3 has 14 amino acids. Germline trimming cut 5 bases from V and 2 bases from J; bases unmatched to any gene: 4. CDR3 coding DNA: TGTGCCAGCAGCGACCGGGGGGGGCAAGAGACCCAGTACTTC. Encoded protein: CASSDRGGQETQYF.

This clonotype has more than one count but fewer than ten. V is TRBV29-1 and J is TRBJ2-3; D not certain. Germline values: CDR1 SQVTM, CDR2 ANQGSEA. V dropped 4 bases and J dropped 0 bases, with 11 bases sitting between them. This CDR3 is 14 amino acids long. This CDR3 reads CSVGQESSTDTQYF. The CDR3 DNA reads as TGCAGCGTTGGGCAGGAATCTAGCACAGATACGCAGTATTTT.

This clonotype has a handful of counts. V gene TRBV4-3 combines with J gene TRBJ2-1; perhaps TRBD1 as D (6 bases). There are 16 residues in the CDR3. The germline gives CDR1 LGHNA, CDR2 YSLEER. Between the trimmed V and J ends, which lost 1 base and 0 bases, there was a span of 10 bases. In DNA, the CDR3 is TGCGCCAGCAGCCAAGCACAGGGACCCTCCTACAATGAGCAGTTCTTC. Encoded protein: CASSQAQGPSYNEQFF.

Many counts were recorded for this clonotype. The chain links TRBV7-2 to TRBJ2-7; TRBD2 agrees at 14 bases. This CDR3 contains 14 residues. V was pared by 5 bases and J by 3 bases, with 0 bases of the junction left unmatched. Germline loops: CDR1 SGHTA, CDR2 FQGNSA. In DNA, the CDR3 is TGTGCCAGCAGCGGGACTAGCGGGAGCTACGAGCAGTACTTC. Its translation: CASSGTSGSYEQYF.

This clonotype was seen a handful of times. J is TRBJ2-1 and V is TRBV7-6; TRBD2 matches at 11 bases. The length of the CDR3 is 14 residues. J gave up 9 bases and V 3 bases, and 4 bases lay outside the gene matches. The germline CDR1 and CDR2 sequences are SGHVS and FNYEAQ. CDR3 nucleotide sequence: TGTGCCAGCAGCTTTGTAGCGGGAGGGTTTGAGCAGTTCTTC. It yields the protein CASSFVAGGFEQFF.

Many counts were recorded for this clonotype. J is TRBJ2-7 and V is TRBV4-2, with no clear D. CDR1 LGHNA and CDR2 YNFKEQ come from the germline V gene. V lost 1 base and J lost 4, with 8 bases in between. This CDR3 region has 13 residues. This CDR3 is CASSQVGIYEQYF. Written as DNA, the CDR3 is TGTGCCAGCAGCCAAGTAGGGATATACGAGCAGTACTTC.

Many counts were recorded for this clonotype. The genes are TRBV12-3 or TRBV12-4 and TRBJ2-7; no clear D. The CDR3 contains 11 residues. With 6 bases removed from V and 7 bases from J, the gap between germline ends came to 10 bases. CDR3 region: CASSNGLEQYF. Here the CDR3 DNA reads TGTGCCAGCAGCAACGGCCTGGAGCAGTACTTC.

The J gene is TRBJ2-1, the V gene TRBV6-1, with 14 bases matching TRBD2. Germline CDR1 MNHNS, CDR2 SASEGT. The CDR3 extends over 17 amino acids. Losses at the gene ends were 5 bases for V and 4 bases for J; bases not matched to a gene: 7. Written as DNA, the CDR3 is TGTGCCAGCAGTCTGCCGGGACTAGCGGGGGATTACAATGAGCAGTTCTTC. Residues: CASSLPGLAGDYNEQFF.

This clonotype appeared a few times. The chain joins TRBV5-1 to TRBJ1-1; no clear D gene. Germline CDR1 SGHRS, CDR2 YFSETQ. The V end lost 1 base, the J end lost 4 bases, and 5 bases lay between the germline ends. This CDR3 comprises 12 residues. The CDR3 sequence is CASSLTGTEAFF. In DNA, the CDR3 is TGCGCCAGCAGCTTGACGGGCACTGAAGCTTTCTTT.

This clonotype was found a few times. The genes are TRBV6-5 and TRBJ1-1, with D perhaps TRBD1 (5 bases). Germline loops: CDR1 MNHEY, CDR2 SVGAGI. The V gene lost 5 bases and the J gene lost 6 bases, with 19 bases spanning the gap. The CDR3 totals 15 residues. This chain's CDR3 is CASSRSDARGAEAFF. The CDR3 region has the DNA TGTGCCAGCAGTCGATCTGACGCACGGGGGGCTGAAGCTTTCTTT.